These T cell receptor beta chains were read from a single sample in a study of cytomegalovirus exposure and HLA in healthy donors. Assay: immunoSEQ multiplex PCR; the TCRdb copy retains only in-frame clones and omits some. The table has 90,000 to 100,000 clones, around three quarters seen once; the top ten hold 2%. The material sequenced was PBMCs. These receptors all stem from a man between 35 and 55 years old in good health and CMV-seronegative. Both conserved end residues are part of each CDR3. The D gene is left open where the match is weak. For some rows the clone size is stated as once, few or many, or as a class when expanded; others skip it.

>14|NA|NA|TRBV28|TRBJ2-3
CASSFLSGTNTQYF
TGTGCCAGCAGTTTTCTATCGGGAACAAATACGCAGTATTTT
>14|NA|NA|TRBV5-1|TRBJ2-7
CASSPRGGNYEQYF
TGCGCCAGCAGCCCCAGGGGCGGTAACTACGAGCAGTACTTC
>16|few|NA|TRBV7-9|TRBJ1-4
CASSLGPQATNEKLFF
TGTGCCAGCAGCTTAGGCCCCCAGGCAACTAATGAAAAACTGTTTTTT
>15|few|TRBD1|TRBV30|TRBJ2-7
CAWTSLTGGGNEQYF
TGTGCCTGGACCTCCCTCACAGGGGGCGGTAACGAGCAGTACTTC
>16|NA|TRBD2|TRBV28|TRBJ2-1
CASSRTSGRAWDEQFF
TGTGCCAGCAGTCGGACTAGCGGGAGGGCCTGGGATGAGCAGTTCTTC
>13|NA|TRBD1|TRBV28|TRBJ1-5
CATSLGQRQPQHF
TGTGCCACCAGCTTGGGACAGCGTCAGCCCCAGCATTTT
>14|NA|NA|TRBV6-5|TRBJ2-7
CASSRRDRNYEQYF
TGTGCCAGCAGTAGGAGGGACCGCAACTACGAGCAGTACTTC
>14|NA|NA|TRBV6-6|TRBJ1-3
CASSYPSSGNTIYF
TGTGCCAGCAGTTACCCGAGCTCTGGAAACACCATATATTTT
>14|NA|TRBD2|TRBV27|TRBJ2-5
CASSLSGGGETQYF
TGTGCCAGCAGCTTGTCGGGAGGAGGGGAGACCCAGTACTTC
>11|NA|NA|TRBV20-1|TRBJ1-6
CSASPLGALHF
TGCAGTGCTAGCCCGCTGGGAGCCCTCCACTTT
>15|NA|NA|TRBV7-8|TRBJ2-1
CASSKEGLQQNEQFF
TGTGCCAGCAGCAAAGAGGGTCTCCAACAAAATGAGCAGTTCTTC
>15|NA|TRBD1|TRBV9|TRBJ1-6
CASSEYRGQNSPLHF
TGTGCCAGCAGCGAATACAGGGGGCAGAATTCACCCCTCCACTTT
>13|NA|NA|TRBV11-2|TRBJ2-5
CASSLGAQETQYF
TGTGCCAGCAGCTTAGGGGCACAAGAGACCCAGTACTTC
>12|NA|NA|TRBV25-1|TRBJ2-7
CARRIAAYEQYF
TGTGCCAGGAGGATAGCGGCCTACGAGCAGTACTTC
>17|NA|TRBD1|TRBV5-6|TRBJ1-6
CASSFPGQRSYNSPLHF
TGTGCCAGCAGCTTTCCGGGACAGCGCTCCTATAATTCACCCCTCCACTTT
>16|NA|TRBD2|TRBV7-2|TRBJ2-1
CASSRTLSGGVNEQFF
TGTGCCAGCAGCCGAACACTTAGCGGGGGGGTCAATGAGCAGTTCTTC
>18|few|TRBD2|TRBV27|TRBJ2-7
CASSLSGLAGVFSYEQYF
TGTGCCAGCAGTTTATCTGGGCTGGCGGGGGTTTTCTCCTACGAGCAGTACTTC
>15|NA|TRBD1|TRBV29-1|TRBJ1-2
CSVEGTGPTSYGYTF
TGCAGCGTTGAAGGGACAGGGCCTACGAGTTATGGCTACACCTTC
>11|NA|NA|TRBV19|TRBJ1-2
CASSQQGGYTF
TGTGCCAGTAGCCAACAGGGAGGCTACACCTTC
>15|NA|NA|TRBV7-9|TRBJ2-7
CASSLEGVGAYEQYF
TGTGCCAGCAGCCTTGAGGGGGTGGGCGCCTACGAGCAGTACTTC
>18|NA|NA|TRBV15|TRBJ2-5
CATSRDRKKGVRQETQYF
TGTGCCACCAGCAGGGATCGTAAAAAGGGGGTTCGCCAAGAGACCCAGTACTTC
>12|NA|NA|TRBV2|TRBJ2-7
CASSGQTYEQYF
TGTGCCAGCAGCGGACAGACCTACGAGCAGTACTTC
>17|NA|NA|TRBV5-6|TRBJ2-5
CASSLASGGEIQETQYF
TGTGCCAGCAGCTTGGCCAGTGGAGGGGAAATCCAAGAGACCCAGTACTTC
>16|NA|TRBD1|TRBV19|TRBJ1-6
CASSPAWGTGSSPLHF
TGTGCCAGTAGTCCGGCTTGGGGGACAGGGAGTTCACCCCTCCACTTT
>14|NA|TRBD1|TRBV6-6|TRBJ2-3
CASSYPTGSDTQYF
TGTGCCAGCAGTTACCCGACAGGGTCGGATACGCAGTATTTT
>17|NA|TRBD1|TRBV18|TRBJ2-7
CASSPLPGTGGFYEQYF
TGTGCCAGCTCACCTCTTCCCGGGACAGGGGGTTTCTACGAGCAGTACTTC
>16|NA|TRBD1|TRBV6-5|TRBJ2-7
CASSYSRTGLSYEQYF
TGTGCCAGCAGTTATAGTCGGACAGGGCTATCCTACGAGCAGTACTTC
>14|NA|NA|TRBV29-1|TRBJ2-7
CSIMKGGIGGEQYF
TGCAGCATCATGAAGGGGGGGATCGGGGGCGAGCAGTACTTC
>16|NA|NA|TRBV4-1|TRBJ2-1
CASSQDRWGRTNEQFF
TGCGCCAGCAGCCAAGATCGGTGGGGGAGGACCAATGAGCAGTTCTTC
>16|few|NA|TRBV14|TRBJ2-1
CASSRNPGGLYNEQFF
TGTGCCAGCAGCCGGAACCCGGGGGGCCTATACAATGAGCAGTTCTTC
>14|NA|NA|TRBV5-8|TRBJ2-7
CASSSIGSSYEQYF
TGTGCCAGCAGCTCGATTGGGAGCTCCTACGAGCAGTACTTC
>15|NA|TRBD1|TRBV28|TRBJ2-7
CASSFDGTGAYEQYF
TGTGCCAGCAGTTTTGATGGGACAGGGGCTTACGAGCAGTACTTC
>12|NA|NA|TRBV11-2|TRBJ1-2
CASSSPGRALTF
TGTGCCAGCAGCTCCCCGGGCAGGGCCCTCACCTTC
>17|NA|NA|TRBV5-4|TRBJ1-1
CASSLDRFLGRNTEAFF
TGTGCCAGCAGCTTGGATAGGTTCCTAGGGAGGAACACTGAAGCTTTCTTT
>13|NA|NA|TRBV10-3|TRBJ1-2
CAISGNANYGYTF
TGTGCCATTTCAGGGAACGCTAACTATGGCTACACCTTC
>16|NA|NA|TRBV5-5|TRBJ2-7
CASSLQSRVYPYEQYF
TGTGCCAGCAGCTTGCAAAGCAGGGTTTATCCCTACGAGCAGTACTTC
>13|NA|NA|TRBV9|TRBJ2-1
CASSVGSGNEQFF
TGTGCCAGCAGCGTAGGTTCCGGGAATGAGCAGTTCTTC
>16|NA|TRBD2|TRBV7-6|TRBJ2-7
CASSLALASGTYEQYF
TGTGCCAGCAGCTTAGCGCTGGCTAGCGGCACCTACGAGCAGTACTTC
>14|NA|NA|TRBV27|TRBJ2-3
CASRGLGGRDTQYF
TGTGCCAGCAGGGGGTTAGGAGGGAGAGATACGCAGTATTTT
>16|NA|NA|TRBV4-3|TRBJ2-3
CASSQEARQSTDTQYF
TGCGCCAGCAGCCAAGAGGCCCGACAAAGCACAGATACGCAGTATTTT
>15|NA|NA|TRBV5-6|TRBJ1-5
CASSLGGGDYQPQHF
TGTGCCAGCAGCTTGGGCGGGGGCGATTATCAGCCCCAGCATTTT
>15|NA|TRBD2|TRBV19|TRBJ2-1
CASRTSGGSYNEQFF
TGTGCCAGTAGAACGAGCGGGGGATCCTACAATGAGCAGTTCTTC
>15|few|TRBD2|TRBV5-6|TRBJ2-7
CASSWGLAGPYEQYF
TGTGCCAGCAGCTGGGGACTAGCGGGACCCTACGAGCAGTACTTC
>17|NA|NA|TRBV11-2|TRBJ2-7
CASSFLWVYDRSYEQYF
TGTGCCAGCAGCTTCTTATGGGTCTACGACAGGTCCTACGAGCAGTACTTC
>16|NA|NA|TRBV10-1|TRBJ2-5
CASSGPGVTGQETQYF
TGCGCCAGCAGTGGGCCGGGGGTTACGGGACAAGAGACCCAGTACTTC
>13|NA|NA|TRBV7-9|TRBJ2-5
CSSLGQGWRTQYF
TGTTCCAGCCTTGGCCAGGGGTGGCGGACCCAGTACTTC
>14|NA|NA|TRBV7-9|TRBJ2-7
CASSLPRHPYEQYF
TGTGCCAGCAGCTTACCCAGACATCCCTACGAGCAGTACTTC
>14|few|TRBD1|TRBV27|TRBJ2-7
CASSPWDRPHEQYF
TGTGCCAGCAGTCCCTGGGACAGGCCCCACGAGCAGTACTTC
>17|NA|TRBD2|TRBV10-3|TRBJ2-3
CAISGDGGERGGPAQYF
TGTGCCATCAGCGGAGACGGTGGGGAGCGGGGGGGCCCAGCGCAGTATTTT
>13|NA|NA|TRBV2|TRBJ2-5
CARARENQETQYF
TGTGCCAGGGCCCGGGAGAATCAAGAGACCCAGTACTTC